This TCR beta chain came from a study of blood T cell repertoires in COVID-19. In the study overall: Sites in the United States, Italy and Spain provided acute and convalescent COVID-19 samples. The cDNA or gDNA used as material had been derived from T cells, B-cell-depleted T cells, or PBMCs.

In the authors' methods: Reference gene primers were amplified, and this amplification served to estimate nucleated cell counts. TCRdb's copy holds only in-frame clones and misses some; the assay was immunoSEQ multiplex PCR. The DNA was the basis for D and trimming; V, J and clone size are from that table. The sample shows roughly 140,000 clones, 79% of them seen only once. The V end lost 5 bases, the J end lost 1 base, and 9 bases lay between the germline ends. Germline-derived CDR1 and CDR2 are SGHTA and FQGTGA. The CDR3 loop spans 14 amino acids. The TCR comes from a man aged 45-65 years with active or convalescent COVID-19. V is TRBV7-3 and J is TRBJ2-1; D is perhaps TRBD1 (6 bases). Material: peripheral blood. CDR3 DNA: TGTGCCAGCAGCAACGGACAGTCCTACAATGAGCAGTTCTTC. Amino acids: CASSNGQSYNEQFF. The complete variable domain, with remaining parts taken from reference TRBV7-3 and TRBJ2-1, reads GAGVSQTPSNKVTEKGKYVELRCDPISGHTALYWYRQSLGQGPEFLIYFQGTGAADDSGLPNDRFFAVRPEGSVSTLKIQRTERGDSAVYLCASSNGQSYNEQFFGPGTRLTVL.